This T cell receptor (beta chain) was found in a study of blood T cell repertoires in COVID-19. Across the whole study: Spain, Italy and the United States supplied samples that represented acute and convalescent COVID-19.

In germline, CDR1 is SGHRS, CDR2 YFSETQ. V gave up 6 bases and J gave up 4 bases, with 8 bases separating them. The CDR3 totals 11 residues. This clone showed up just a few times. The sample contains more than one DNA sequence encoding this CDR3. As processed by the authors: Quantification of nucleated cells was approximated via reference gene primer amplification. Sequencing was performed with immunoSEQ multiplex PCR; in TCRdb, only in-frame clones are kept and a portion is missing. V and J calls and clone size follow that table, whereas D and trimming were derived from the DNA. The sample has under 100,000 clones, around 87% seen once.

This TCR came from a human donor in a cohort sampled during active COVID-19. The genes are TRBV5-1 and TRBJ2-7; D is unresolved. Sample: peripheral blood. CDR3 bases: TGCGCCAGCAAAGGAGAGTACGAGCAGTACTTC. Its protein is CASKGEYEQYF.